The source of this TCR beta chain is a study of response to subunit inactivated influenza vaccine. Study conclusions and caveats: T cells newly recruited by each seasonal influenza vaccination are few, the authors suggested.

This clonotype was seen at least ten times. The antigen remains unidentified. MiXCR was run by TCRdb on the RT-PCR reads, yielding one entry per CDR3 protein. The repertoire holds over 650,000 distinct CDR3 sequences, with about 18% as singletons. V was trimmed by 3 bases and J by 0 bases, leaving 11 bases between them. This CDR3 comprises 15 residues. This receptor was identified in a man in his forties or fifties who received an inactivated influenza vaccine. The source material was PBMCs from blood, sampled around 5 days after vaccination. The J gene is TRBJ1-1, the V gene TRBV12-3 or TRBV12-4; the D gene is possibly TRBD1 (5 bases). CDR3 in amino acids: CASSLAGLLNTEAFF. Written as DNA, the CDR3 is TGTGCCAGCAGTTTGGCAGGGCTGCTGAACACTGAAGCTTTCTTT.